A selection of T cell receptor beta chains follows, all from one sample in a study of T cell repertoires in cytomegalovirus infection. TCRdb reprocessed the reads with MiXCR, giving one entry per CDR3 protein. The repertoire holds approximately 170,000 distinct CDR3 sequences, with about 15% as singletons. The source material was CD8+ T cells from PBMCs. These receptors came from a human donor in good health (CMV status not recorded). Some clones in this sample may be carry-over from other donors' samples. The CDR3 runs from the conserved cysteine through the conserved F or W. A D gene is named only where the DNA matches it firmly. The size entry is marked missing in some rows and otherwise reads once, few, many or a size class.

CDR3aa	CDR3nt	abundance	j_gene	d_gene	v_gene
CASSQGSGGGYEQYF	TGCGCCAGCAGCCAAGGTTCAGGGGGTGGATACGAGCAGTACTTC	few	TRBJ2-7	TRBD1	TRBV4-1
CASSLVFSGAQDTQYF	TGTGCCAGCAGCTTAGTCTTTAGCGGGGCTCAGGATACGCAGTATTTT	few	TRBJ2-3	TRBD2	TRBV7-8
CASSYPGTPFF	TGTGCCAGCAGTTACCCCGGGACTCCTTTCTTC	.	TRBJ2-1	.	TRBV6-2/TRBV6-3
CASSPDFSSYNEQFF	TGTGCCAGCAGCCCGGACTTTAGCTCCTACAATGAGCAGTTCTTC	.	TRBJ2-1	.	TRBV27
CASSQTHRGPGKTQYF	TGTGCCAGCAGCCAAACTCACAGGGGTCCGGGGAAGACCCAGTACTTC	few	TRBJ2-5	TRBD1	TRBV28
CATSSPGQGWNEQFF	TGTGCCACCAGCAGCCCGGGACAGGGTTGGAATGAGCAGTTCTTC	.	TRBJ2-1	TRBD1	TRBV15
CASSPGQSSNEQFF	TGTGCCAGCAGCCCGGGACAGAGTTCCAATGAGCAGTTCTTC	many	TRBJ2-1	TRBD1	TRBV7-2
CATSEGSNQPQHF	TGTGCCACCAGTGAGGGGAGCAATCAGCCCCAGCATTTT	.	TRBJ1-5	.	TRBV24-1
CASSLVGSEQFF	TGTGCCAGCAGCTTAGTAGGTAGTGAGCAGTTCTTC	few	TRBJ2-1	.	TRBV7-2
CASSYPRDSRSQPQHF	TGTGCCAGCAGCTACCCCCGGGACAGTCGGAGTCAGCCCCAGCATTTT	.	TRBJ1-5	TRBD1	TRBV12-3/TRBV12-4
CSVEKQYNEQFF	TGCAGCGTTGAAAAGCAGTACAATGAGCAGTTCTTC	few	TRBJ2-1	.	TRBV29-1
CASSSGSWEAEAFF	TGTGCCAGCAGTTCCGGGTCTTGGGAGGCTGAAGCTTTCTTT	few	TRBJ1-1	.	TRBV6-1
CASSRATVPYGYTF	TGTGCCAGCAGCCGAGCGACGGTTCCCTATGGCTACACCTTC	few	TRBJ1-2	.	TRBV7-9
CASSSGTVKETQYF	TGTGCCAGCAGCTCCGGGACAGTCAAAGAGACCCAGTACTTC	few	TRBJ2-5	TRBD1	TRBV7-2
CASSLAFEGNNEQFF	TGTGCCAGCAGCTTGGCCTTCGAGGGGAACAATGAGCAGTTCTTC	few	TRBJ2-1	.	TRBV5-6
CASSLGRTGIYEQYF	TGTGCCAGCAGCTTAGGCAGGACAGGGATCTACGAGCAGTACTTC	.	TRBJ2-7	TRBD1	TRBV11-3
CASSPGQGGGNQPQYF	TGTGCCAGCAGCCCTGGACAGGGAGGCGGCAATCAGCCCCAGTATTTT	.	TRBJ2-3	TRBD1	TRBV11-2